This T cell receptor beta chain comes out of a study of response to subunit inactivated influenza vaccine. MiXCR, run by TCRdb on the RT-PCR reads, gives a single entry per CDR3 protein. The sample yields roughly 650,000 distinct CDR3 sequences, roughly 15% seen once. Trimming took 0 bases from V and 9 from J, leaving 21 bases between them. The CDR3 has 18 residues. Germline CDR1 is SGHTA and CDR2 is FQGNSA. This clonotype came up a few times. This sequence originates from a man between 50 and 59 years old who received an inactivated influenza vaccine. The chain combines TRBV7-2 with TRBJ1-6; TRBD1 might be the D (5 bases). This specimen was PBMCs from blood, taken roughly 15 days before vaccination. In DNA form, the CDR3 reads TGTGCCAGCAGCTTAGCGGGCCAAACGCAGGGATTTGGTTCACCCCTCCACTTT. Protein product: CASSLAGQTQGFGSPLHF.